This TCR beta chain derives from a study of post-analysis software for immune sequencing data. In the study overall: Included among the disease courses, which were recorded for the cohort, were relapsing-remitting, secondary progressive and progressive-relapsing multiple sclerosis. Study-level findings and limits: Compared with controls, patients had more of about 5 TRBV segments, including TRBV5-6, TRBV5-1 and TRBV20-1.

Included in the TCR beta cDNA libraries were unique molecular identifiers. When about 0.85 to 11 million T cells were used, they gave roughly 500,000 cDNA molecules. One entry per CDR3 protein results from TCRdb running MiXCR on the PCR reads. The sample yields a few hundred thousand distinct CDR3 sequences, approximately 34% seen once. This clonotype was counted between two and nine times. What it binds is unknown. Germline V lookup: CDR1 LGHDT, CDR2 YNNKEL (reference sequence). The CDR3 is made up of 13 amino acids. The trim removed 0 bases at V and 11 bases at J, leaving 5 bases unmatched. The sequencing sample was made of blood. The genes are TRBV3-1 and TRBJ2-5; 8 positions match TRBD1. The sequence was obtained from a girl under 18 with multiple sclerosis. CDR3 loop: CASSQDNRGEQYF. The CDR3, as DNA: TGTGCCAGCAGCCAAGATAACAGGGGGGAGCAGTACTTC.